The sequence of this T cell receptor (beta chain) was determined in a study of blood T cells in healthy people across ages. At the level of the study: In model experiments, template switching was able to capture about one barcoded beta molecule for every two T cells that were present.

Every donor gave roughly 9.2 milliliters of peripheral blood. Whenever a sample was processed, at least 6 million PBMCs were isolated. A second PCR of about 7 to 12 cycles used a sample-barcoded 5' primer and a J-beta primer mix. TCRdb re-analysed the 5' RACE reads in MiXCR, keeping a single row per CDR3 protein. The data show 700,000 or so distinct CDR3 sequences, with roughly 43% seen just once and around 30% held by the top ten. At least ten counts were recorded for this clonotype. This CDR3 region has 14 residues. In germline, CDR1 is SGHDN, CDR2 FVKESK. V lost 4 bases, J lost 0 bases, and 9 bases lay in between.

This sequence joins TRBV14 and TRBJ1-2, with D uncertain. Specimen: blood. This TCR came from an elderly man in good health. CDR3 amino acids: CASSRGLTNYGYTF. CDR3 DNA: TGTGCCAGCAGCCGGGGTCTCACTAACTATGGCTACACCTTC.